This entry features one T cell receptor beta chain sequence. A read error may explain this, as a much larger clone is one base away. The data belong to a study of T cell repertoires in cytomegalovirus infection. TCRdb reprocessed the reads with MiXCR, giving one entry per CDR3 protein. The sample includes under 800,000 distinct CDR3 sequences, approximately 25% of them seen just once. The receptor was isolated from a human donor in good health (CMV status not recorded). Some clones in this sample may be carry-over from other donors' samples. The sample comprised CD8+ T cells from PBMCs.

In DNA, the CDR3 is TGTGCCAGCAGTCCATCAGTGGGGGAGCTACACAATGAGCAGTTCTTC. Translation gives CASSPSVGELHNEQFF. The chain recombines TRBV27 with TRBJ2-1; D is perhaps TRBD1 or TRBD2 (5 bases each). V shed 5 bases and J shed 5 bases, with 19 bases lying between them. The length of the CDR3 is 16 residues. Germline V gives CDR1 MNHEY, CDR2 SMNVEV (reference sequence).